This record looks at one T cell receptor (beta chain) sequence and its context. Its cognate antigen is unknown. This sample was included in a study of identical twins. General study points: The authors drew conclusions from cross-sectional statistical analysis rather than following the same donors.

Unique molecular identifiers were in the cDNA, with template-switch universal primer binding. Each CDR3 protein gets one entry after TCRdb re-called the 5' RACE reads with MiXCR. Counted here are roughly 630,000 distinct CDR3 sequences, just over 7% occurring once; the ten biggest clones make up about 1.6%. Per germline, CDR1 SGHVS and CDR2 FNYEAQ. The CDR3 covers 14 residues. V was clipped by 4 bases and J by 4 bases, with 12 bases between them. The data also belong to a second study, concerning yellow fever vaccine responses in identical twins. From that study: The T cell response to vaccination in identical twins was reportedly partly convergent and partly personalized.

This clonotype originated in a woman under 30 in good health. The sequencing sample was made of PBMCs. The chain combines TRBV7-6 with TRBJ2-3, with D uncertain. The CDR3 DNA sequence: TGTGCCAGCAGCTCCGCGAGCATCTCAGATACGCAGTATTTT. Its protein product is CASSSASISDTQYF.